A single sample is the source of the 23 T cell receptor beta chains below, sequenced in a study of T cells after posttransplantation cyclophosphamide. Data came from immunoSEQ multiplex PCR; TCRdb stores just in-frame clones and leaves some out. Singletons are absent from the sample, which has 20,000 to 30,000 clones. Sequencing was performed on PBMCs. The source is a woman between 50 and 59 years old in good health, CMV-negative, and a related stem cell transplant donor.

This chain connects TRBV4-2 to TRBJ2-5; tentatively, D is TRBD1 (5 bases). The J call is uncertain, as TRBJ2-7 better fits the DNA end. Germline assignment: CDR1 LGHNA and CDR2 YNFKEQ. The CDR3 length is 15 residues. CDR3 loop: CASSHLTGVAYEQYF. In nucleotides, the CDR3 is TGTGCCAGCAGCCACCTCACAGGAGTGGCCTACGAGCAGTACTTC.

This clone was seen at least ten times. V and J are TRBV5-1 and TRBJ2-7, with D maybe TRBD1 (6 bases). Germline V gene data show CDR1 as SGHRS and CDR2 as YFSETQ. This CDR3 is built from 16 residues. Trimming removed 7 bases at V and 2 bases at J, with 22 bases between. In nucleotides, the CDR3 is TGCGCCAGCGGGGCAGGGTGGTTACAGGGAGCCTACGAGCAGTACTTC. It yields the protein CASGAGWLQGAYEQYF.

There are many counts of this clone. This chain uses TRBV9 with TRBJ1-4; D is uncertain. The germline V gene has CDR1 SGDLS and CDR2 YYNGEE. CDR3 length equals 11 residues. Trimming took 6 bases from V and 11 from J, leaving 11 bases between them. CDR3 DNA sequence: TGTGCCAGCACTGATGGAGGGAAACTGTTTTTT. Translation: CASTDGGKLFF.

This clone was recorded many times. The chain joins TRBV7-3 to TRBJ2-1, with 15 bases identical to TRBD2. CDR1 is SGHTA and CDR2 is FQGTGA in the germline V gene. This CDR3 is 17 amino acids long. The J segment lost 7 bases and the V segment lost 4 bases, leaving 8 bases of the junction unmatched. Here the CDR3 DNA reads TGTGCCAGCAGCTCGGGACTAGCGGGAGGTAGTTCGAATGAGCAGTTCTTC. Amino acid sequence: CASSSGLAGGSSNEQFF.

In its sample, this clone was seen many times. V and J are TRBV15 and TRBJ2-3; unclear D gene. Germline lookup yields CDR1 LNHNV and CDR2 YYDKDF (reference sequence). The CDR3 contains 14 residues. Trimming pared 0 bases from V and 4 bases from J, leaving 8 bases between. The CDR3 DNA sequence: TGTGCCACCAGCAGAGATAGCACCCCAGATACGCAGTATTTT. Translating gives CATSRDSTPDTQYF.

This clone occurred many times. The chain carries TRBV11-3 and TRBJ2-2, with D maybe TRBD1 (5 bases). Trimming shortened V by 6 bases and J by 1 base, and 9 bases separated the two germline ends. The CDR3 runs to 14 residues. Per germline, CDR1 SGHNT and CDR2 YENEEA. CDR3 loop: CASRLTENTGELFF. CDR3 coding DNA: TGTGCCAGCAGGTTGACAGAGAACACCGGGGAGCTGTTTTTT.

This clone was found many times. The CDR3, as DNA: TGTGCCAGCAGCCCTCAGGACCGGGGTGCCTACAATGAGCAGTTCTTC. This gives the protein CASSPQDRGAYNEQFF. The chain links TRBV7-9 to TRBJ2-1, with a weak D call TRBD2 (5 bases). Germline CDR1 and CDR2: SEHNR and FQNEAQ (reference sequence). With 5 bases removed from V and 2 bases from J, the gap between germline ends came to 16 bases. This CDR3 contains 16 residues.

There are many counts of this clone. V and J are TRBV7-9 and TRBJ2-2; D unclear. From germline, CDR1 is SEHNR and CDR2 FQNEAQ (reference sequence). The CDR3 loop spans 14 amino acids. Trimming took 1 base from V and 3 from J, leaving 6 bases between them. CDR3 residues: CASSLVRDTGELFF. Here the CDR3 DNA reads TGTGCCAGCAGCTTAGTTCGCGACACCGGGGAGCTGTTTTTT.

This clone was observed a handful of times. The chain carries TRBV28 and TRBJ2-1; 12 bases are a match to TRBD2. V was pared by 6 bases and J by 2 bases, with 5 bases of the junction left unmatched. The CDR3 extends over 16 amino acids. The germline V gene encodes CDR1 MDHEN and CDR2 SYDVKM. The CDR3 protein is CASSRLAGVPYNEQFF. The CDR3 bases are TGTGCCAGCAGCCGACTAGCGGGAGTTCCCTACAATGAGCAGTTCTTC. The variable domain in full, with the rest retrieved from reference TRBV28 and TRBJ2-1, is DVKVTQSSRYLVKRTGEKVFLECVQDMDHENMFWYRQDPGLGLRLIYFSYDVKMKEKGDIPEGYSVSREKKERFSLILESASTNQTSMYLCASSRLAGVPYNEQFFGPGTRLTVL.

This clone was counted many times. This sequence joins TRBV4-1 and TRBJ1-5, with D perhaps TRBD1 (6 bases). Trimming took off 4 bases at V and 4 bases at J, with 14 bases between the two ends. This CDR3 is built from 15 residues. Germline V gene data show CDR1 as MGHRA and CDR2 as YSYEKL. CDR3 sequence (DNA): TGCGCCAGCAGCCTCCAGGACAGCATTAATCAGCCCCAGCATTTT. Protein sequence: CASSLQDSINQPQHF.

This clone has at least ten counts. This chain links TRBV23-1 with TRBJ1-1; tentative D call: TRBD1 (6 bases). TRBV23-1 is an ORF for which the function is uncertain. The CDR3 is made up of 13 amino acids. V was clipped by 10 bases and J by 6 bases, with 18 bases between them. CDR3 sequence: CATNETGWAEAFF. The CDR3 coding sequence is TGCGCCACCAATGAAACAGGGTGGGCTGAAGCTTTCTTT.

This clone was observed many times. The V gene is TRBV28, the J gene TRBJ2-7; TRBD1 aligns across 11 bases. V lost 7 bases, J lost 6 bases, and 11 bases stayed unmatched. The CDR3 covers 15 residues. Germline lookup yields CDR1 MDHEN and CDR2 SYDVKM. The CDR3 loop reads CASTSPSGTGGEQYF. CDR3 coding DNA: TGTGCCAGCACCTCACCCTCCGGGACAGGGGGCGAGCAGTACTTC.

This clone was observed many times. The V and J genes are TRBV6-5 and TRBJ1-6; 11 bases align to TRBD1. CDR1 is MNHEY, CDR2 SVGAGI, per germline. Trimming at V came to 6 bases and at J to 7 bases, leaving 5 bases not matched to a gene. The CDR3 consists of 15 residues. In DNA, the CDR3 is TGTGCCAGCAGCCAAGGACAGGGGGCAAATTCACCCCTCCACTTT. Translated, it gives CASSQGQGANSPLHF.

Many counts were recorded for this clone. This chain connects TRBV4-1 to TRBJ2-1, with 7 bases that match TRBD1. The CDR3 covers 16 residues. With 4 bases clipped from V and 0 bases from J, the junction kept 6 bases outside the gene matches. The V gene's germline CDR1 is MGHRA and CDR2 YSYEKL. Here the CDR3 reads CASSLRTGFSYNEQFF. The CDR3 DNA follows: TGCGCCAGCAGCCTCCGGACAGGTTTCTCCTACAATGAGCAGTTCTTC.

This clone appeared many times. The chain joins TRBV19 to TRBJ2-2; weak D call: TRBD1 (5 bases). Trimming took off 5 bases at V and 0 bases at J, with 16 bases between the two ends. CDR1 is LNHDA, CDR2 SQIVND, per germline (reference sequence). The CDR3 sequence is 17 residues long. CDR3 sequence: CASSLARGATNTGELFF. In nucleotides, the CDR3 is TGTGCCAGTAGTCTGGCTAGGGGCGCAACGAACACCGGGGAGCTGTTTTTT.

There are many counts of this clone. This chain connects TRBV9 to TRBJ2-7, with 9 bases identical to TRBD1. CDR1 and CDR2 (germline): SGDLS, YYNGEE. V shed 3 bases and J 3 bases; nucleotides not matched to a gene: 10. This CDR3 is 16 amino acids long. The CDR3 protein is CASSAGQGSTGYEQYF. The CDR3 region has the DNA TGTGCCAGCAGCGCCGGACAGGGGAGTACAGGCTACGAGCAGTACTTC.

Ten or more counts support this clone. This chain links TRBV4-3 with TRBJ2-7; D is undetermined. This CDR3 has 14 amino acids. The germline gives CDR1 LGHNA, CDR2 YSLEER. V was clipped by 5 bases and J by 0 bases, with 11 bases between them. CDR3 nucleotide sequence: TGCGCCAGCAGCGTTCAGGCAGCCTCCTACGAGCAGTACTTC. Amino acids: CASSVQAASYEQYF.

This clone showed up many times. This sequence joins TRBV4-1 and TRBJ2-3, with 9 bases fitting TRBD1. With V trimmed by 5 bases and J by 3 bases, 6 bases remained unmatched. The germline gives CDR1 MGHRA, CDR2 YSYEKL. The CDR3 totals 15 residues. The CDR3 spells CASSDRDRVTDTQYF. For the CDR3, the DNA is TGCGCCAGCAGCGATCGGGACAGGGTGACAGATACGCAGTATTTT.

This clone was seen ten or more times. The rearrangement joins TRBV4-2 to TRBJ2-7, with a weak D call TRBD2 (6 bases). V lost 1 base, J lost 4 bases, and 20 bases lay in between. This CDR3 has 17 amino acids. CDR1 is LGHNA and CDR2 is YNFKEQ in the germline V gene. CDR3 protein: CASSQATGTLPQYEQYF. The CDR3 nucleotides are TGTGCCAGCAGCCAAGCGACTGGGACTCTACCCCAATACGAGCAGTACTTC.

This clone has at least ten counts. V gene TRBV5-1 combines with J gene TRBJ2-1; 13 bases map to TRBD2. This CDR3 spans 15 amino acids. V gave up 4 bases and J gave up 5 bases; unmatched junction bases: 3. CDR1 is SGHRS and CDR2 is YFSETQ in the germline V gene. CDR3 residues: CASSRGTSGDNEQFF. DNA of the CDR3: TGCGCCAGCAGCCGCGGGACTAGCGGGGACAATGAGCAGTTCTTC.

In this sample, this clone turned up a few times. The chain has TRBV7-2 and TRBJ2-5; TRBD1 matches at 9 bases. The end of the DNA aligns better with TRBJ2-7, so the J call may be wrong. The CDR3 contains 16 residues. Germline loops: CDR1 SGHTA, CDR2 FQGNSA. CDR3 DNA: TGTGCCAGCAGGAGCACTGGGGGACAGGGAGACTACGAGCAGTACTTC. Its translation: CASRSTGGQGDYEQYF.

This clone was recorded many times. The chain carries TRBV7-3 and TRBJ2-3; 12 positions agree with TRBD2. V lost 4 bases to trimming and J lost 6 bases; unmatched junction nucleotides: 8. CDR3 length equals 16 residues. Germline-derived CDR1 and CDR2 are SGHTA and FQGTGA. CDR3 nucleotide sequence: TGTGCCAGCAGCTCTGGACTAGCGGGATCCCATGATACGCAGTATTTT. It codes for CASSSGLAGSHDTQYF.

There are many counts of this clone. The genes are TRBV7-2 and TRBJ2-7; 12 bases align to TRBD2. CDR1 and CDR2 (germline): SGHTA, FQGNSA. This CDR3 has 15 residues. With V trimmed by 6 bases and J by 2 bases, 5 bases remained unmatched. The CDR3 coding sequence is TGTGCCAGCAGGTCTACTAGCGGGGGGCCCTACGAGCAGTACTTC. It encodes CASRSTSGGPYEQYF.